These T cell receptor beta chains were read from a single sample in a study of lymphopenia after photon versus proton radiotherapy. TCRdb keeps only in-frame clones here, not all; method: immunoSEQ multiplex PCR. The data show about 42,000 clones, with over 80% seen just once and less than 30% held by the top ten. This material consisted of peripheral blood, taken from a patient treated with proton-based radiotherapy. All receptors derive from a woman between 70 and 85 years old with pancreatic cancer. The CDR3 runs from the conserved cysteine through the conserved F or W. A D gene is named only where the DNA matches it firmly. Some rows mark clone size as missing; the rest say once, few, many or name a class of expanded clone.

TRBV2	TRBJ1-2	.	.	CASSEEGLGYGYAF	TGTGCCAGCAGTGAAGAAGGACTTGGCTATGGCTACGCCTTC
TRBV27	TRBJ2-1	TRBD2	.	CASSLYLAGGTYNEQFF	TGTGCCAGCAGTTTATATTTAGCGGGAGGCACCTACAATGAGCAGTTCTTC
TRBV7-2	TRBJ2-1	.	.	CASISRGTGIGFF	TGTGCCAGCATCTCCCGGGGCACGGGAATTGGGTTCTTC
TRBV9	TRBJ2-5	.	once	CASSPGRNQETQYF	TGTGCCAGCAGCCCAGGACGGAACCAAGAGACCCAGTACTTC
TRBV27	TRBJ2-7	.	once	CASSLNRGEYEQYF	TGTGCCAGCAGTTTAAATCGGGGAGAATACGAGCAGTACTTC
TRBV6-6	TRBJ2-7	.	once	CASRSVAGSYEQYF	TGTGCCAGCAGGTCCGTGGCGGGGTCCTACGAGCAGTACTTC
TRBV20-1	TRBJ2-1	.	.	CSARPKNEQFF	TGCAGTGCTAGACCAAAAAATGAGCAGTTCTTC
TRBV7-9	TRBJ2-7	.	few	CASSSGQLHLSYEQYF	TGTGCCAGCAGCTCAGGACAGCTTCATCTCTCCTACGAGCAGTACTTC
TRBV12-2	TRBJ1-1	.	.	CASRLQGNTEAFF	TGTGCAAGTCGCTTACAGGGAAACACTGAAGCTTTCTTT
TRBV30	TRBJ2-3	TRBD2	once	CAWSVLAASTDTQYF	TGTGCCTGGAGTGTCCTAGCGGCTAGCACAGATACGCAGTATTTT